This T cell receptor (beta chain) was identified in a study of pediatric ulcerative colitis (dated by TCRdb to about 2019). With regard to the full study: Pancolitis was present in over 5 ulcerative colitis patients and left-sided colitis in two, and histology consistent with ulcerative colitis was found in all of these patients. From eight or nine newly diagnosed, treatment-naive pediatric ulcerative colitis patients and a few non-IBD control children, paired blood and rectal samples were collected. By Pediatric Ulcerative Colitis Activity Index, mild disease was classified in two patients, moderate disease in four and acute severe colitis in three. The paper's findings and limits, for the study overall: For technical reasons, blood samples from a couple of patients gave substantially fewer templates, and these samples were excluded from the blood-rectal overlap analysis. With only four individuals, the healthy control group was small. Because repertoires were derived from total lymphocyte DNA, patterns in rare subsets such as regulatory T cells may not have been reflected. Blood-derived T cells may have been included in rectal pinch biopsies, especially in patients with overt colitis. Two rectal CDR3 clonotypes were detected in all ulcerative colitis patients and were not detected in any of the controls. Features of the rectal repertoire distinguished controls, mild-moderate colitis patients and acute severe colitis patients, and in acute severe colitis, rectal diversity was reduced because of clonal expansions. Significantly higher autologous blood-rectal clonal overlap was found in ulcerative colitis patients than in controls, which suggested increased T cell trafficking to inflamed tissue.

Remarks on this clone: Its cognate antigen has yet to be identified. The input lacks base qualities; no much larger clone sits a single base away.

During colonoscopy, one to two rectal pinch biopsies were obtained for research purposes. Before the diagnostic colonoscopy, none of the ulcerative colitis patients had been given any immunosuppressive medication. Rectal biopsies were digested with proteinase K before DNA isolation. The Wizard kit (Promega) was used to extract genomic DNA from both blood and intestinal samples. The junction shows trimming of 1 base on V and 8 bases on J, plus 15 bases between the germline ends. Based on the germline V gene, the CDR1 and CDR2 sequences are MDHEN and SYDVKM. The CDR3 starts with the cysteine, ends with the phenylalanine, and has 16 residues. Only the CDR3 portion is preserved as DNA: 48 bases, with reading frame beginning at the first base. Using the immunoSEQ TRB Survey service, rearranged CDR3 beta regions were amplified from genomic DNA with multiplex V and J primers. To keep depth equal across samples, survey-level sequencing depth of up to 500,000 reads per sample was applied. The libraries were purified and pooled, then sequenced using Illumina technology. In the original analysis: immunoSEQ online tools were used for productive clonality, sample overlap, pairwise scatters, CDR3 beta length, V/D/J gene usage and productiveness. Alongside Shannon and Simpson indices, calculated diversity was computed as the number of unique rearrangements divided by total templates, multiplied by 100. Principal component analysis was performed on Z-score normalized data with the R prcomp function and the ggbiplot package. Morisita's index was used to quantify blood-rectal clonal overlap within each subject. TCRdb re-hosts the immuneACCESS table, in-frame sequences only. Its copies lack some clones; in the studies checked, an unresolved V gene accounts for under half of them, and the cause for the rest is not known. V, J and clone size are taken as reported in that table, and D and trimming were inferred from the DNA itself. The sample contains tens of thousands of clones, approximately 73% of them found a single time. The ten largest clones capture about 0.73% of the sample.

The V and J segments used are TRBV28 and TRBJ1-6, and perhaps TRBD1 as D gene, on 6 matching bases. What was sequenced was gut tissue. The sequence derives from a boy between 10 and 17 years old with moderate ulcerative colitis. The nucleotide sequence is TGTGCCAGCAGTTTATCAGGGGCTTTCGGAGATTCACCCCTCCACTTT. Its protein is CASSLSGAFGDSPLHF.